This TCR beta chain appears in the sequencing data of a study of OX40 agonist ivuxolimab in advanced cancers. The V gene's germline CDR1 is SEHNR and CDR2 FQNEAQ (reference sequence). V dropped 0 bases and J dropped 6; count of bases not matched to a gene: 2. The CDR3 totals 16 residues. Data came from immunoSEQ multiplex PCR; TCRdb stores just in-frame clones and leaves some out. The repertoire has roughly 41,000 clones, roughly 88% of them found once; the top ten carry approximately 53%. Sequenced material: CD4+ or CD8+ T cells sorted from blood, taken in a trial of the OX40 agonist ivuxolimab. The chain has TRBV7-9 and TRBJ2-1; 13 nucleotides match TRBD2. This receptor was taken from an adult with an advanced solid tumor such as melanoma, head and neck, liver or kidney cancer. This chain's CDR3 is CASSLAGLAGVNEQFF. Here the CDR3 DNA reads TGTGCCAGCAGCTTAGCCGGACTAGCGGGAGTCAATGAGCAGTTCTTC. Drawing the rest from reference TRBV7-9 and TRBJ2-1, the complete variable domain is DTGVSQNPRHKITKRGQNVTFRCDPISEHNRLYWYRQTLGQGPEFLTYFQNEAQLEKSRLLSDRFSAERPKGSFSTLEIQRTEQGDSAMYLCASSLAGLAGVNEQFFGPGTRLTVL.